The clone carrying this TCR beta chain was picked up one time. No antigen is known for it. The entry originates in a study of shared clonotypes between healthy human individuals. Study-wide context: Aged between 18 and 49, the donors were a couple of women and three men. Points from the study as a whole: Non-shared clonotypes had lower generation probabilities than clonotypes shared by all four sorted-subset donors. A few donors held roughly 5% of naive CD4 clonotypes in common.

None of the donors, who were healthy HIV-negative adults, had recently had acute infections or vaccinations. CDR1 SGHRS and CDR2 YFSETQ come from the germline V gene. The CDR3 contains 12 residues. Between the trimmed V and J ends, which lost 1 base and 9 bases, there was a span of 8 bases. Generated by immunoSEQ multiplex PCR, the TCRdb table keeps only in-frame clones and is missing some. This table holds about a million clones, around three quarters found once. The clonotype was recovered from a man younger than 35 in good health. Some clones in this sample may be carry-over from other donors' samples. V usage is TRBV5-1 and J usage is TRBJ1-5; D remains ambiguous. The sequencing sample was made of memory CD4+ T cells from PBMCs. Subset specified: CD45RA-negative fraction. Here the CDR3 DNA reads TGCGCCAGCAGCTTGAACCGTGGGCCCCAGCATTTT. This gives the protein CASSLNRGPQHF.